A single TCR beta chain is shown here with its context. Antigen specificity is unknown. Vbeta (60) and Jbeta (13) primers were used in the PCR. The protocol was immunoSEQ multiplex PCR, while the TCRdb copy is restricted to in-frame clones and leaves out a portion. The data hold some 100,000 clones, with 65% to 80% observed a single time. This entry is derived from a study of cytomegalovirus exposure and HLA in healthy donors. Study at large: The early release's HLA-typed donors yielded 78 million or so unique TCRs. General observations from the study: Among TCR beta chains, those listed as cytomegalovirus-associated numbered roughly 150. Presence/absence analyses treated sequencing depth as roughly uniform across donors. Most of the TCR beta V segments (in an earlier analysis) were productive either about 87% or about 30% of the time.

In germline, CDR1 is SQVTM, CDR2 ANQGSEA. The CDR3 contains 13 residues. V lost 7 bases and J 1 base, leaving 13 bases between the germline ends. This receptor was taken from a female donor in good health and CMV-seronegative. The chain is built from TRBV29-1 and TRBJ1-1; no firm D call. Sequencing used PBMCs. The CDR3 protein is CSAPATGNTEAFF. CDR3 sequence (DNA): TGCAGCGCTCCCGCAACCGGGAACACTGAAGCTTTCTTT.